This is a list of T cell receptor beta chains from one sample in a study of blood T cell repertoires in COVID-19. TCRdb's copy holds only in-frame clones and misses some; the assay was immunoSEQ multiplex PCR. The sample consists of approximately 130,000 clones, 75% to 90% of them appearing once. Sequences were obtained from peripheral blood. Receptors originate from a woman aged 45 to 65 who had recovered from COVID-19. The CDR3 runs from the conserved cysteine through the conserved F or W. The D gene is left open where the match is weak. The size entry is marked missing in some rows and otherwise reads once, few, many or a size class.

>TRBD1|-|TRBV4-3|TRBJ1-2
TGCGCCAGCAGCCTGGGGACAGGGAGGGACTATGGCTACACCTTC
CASSLGTGRDYGYTF
>TRBD2|-|TRBV7-2|TRBJ2-1
TGTGCCAGCAGCTTAGGTCTAGCGGGTGGGTCGGGCAATGAGCAGTTCTTC
CASSLGLAGGSGNEQFF
>TRBD2|-|TRBV6-5|TRBJ2-7
TGTGCCAGCAGTTACGTGGGGGGGGAAGGGGTCGAGCAGTACTTC
CASSYVGGEGVEQYF
>TRBD2|-|TRBV9|TRBJ2-7
TGTGCCAGCAGCGTAGAGGAAAGGAAGCGGGAGAGGTACGAGCAGTACTTC
CASSVEERKRERYEQYF
>TRBD2|-|TRBV18|TRBJ2-1
TGTGCCAGCTCTAGGAACTCTGGCGGGGGGGCCATGAATGAGCAGTTCTTC
CASSRNSGGGAMNEQFF
>-|-|TRBV6-5|TRBJ1-1
TGTGCCAGCAGTTACGACGGGAGAACCCACACTGAAGCTTTCTTT
CASSYDGRTHTEAFF
>-|-|TRBV3-1/TRBV3-2|TRBJ1-6
TGTGCCAGCAGCCAAGATCTGGGGGGGGACGGGTTTAATTCACCCCTCCACTTT
CASSQDLGGDGFNSPLHF
>-|-|TRBV4-2|TRBJ1-2
TGTGCCAGCAGCCAAGAGACAGTCCGGCCCTATGGCTACACCTTC
CASSQETVRPYGYTF
>TRBD2|-|TRBV5-6|TRBJ2-5
TGTGCCAGCAGCCAGGGTCTAGGGACTAGCGTGGGAGAGACCCAGTACTTC
CASSQGLGTSVGETQYF
>TRBD2|-|TRBV10-3|TRBJ2-3
TGTGCCATCAGTGAGCAAACTAGCGGGGGGGCGGATACGCAGTATTTT
CAISEQTSGGADTQYF
>-|-|TRBV28|TRBJ1-1
TGTGCCAGCAGGGTATCAGGGAGGGGGAACACTGAAGCTTTCTTT
CASRVSGRGNTEAFF
>-|-|TRBV3-1/TRBV3-2|TRBJ1-1
TGTGCCAGCAGCCGAACAATTACAAGGGGGGAAGCTTTCTTT
CASSRTITRGEAFF
>TRBD2|-|TRBV6-6|TRBJ2-5
TGTGCCAGCAGTTTATCTAATTCGGGGGGGCAAGAGACCCAGTACTTC
CASSLSNSGGQETQYF
>-|-|TRBV7-9|TRBJ1-5
TGTGCCAGCAGCCCGTGGGGCAGGGGAAGCAATCAGCCCCAGCATTTT
CASSPWGRGSNQPQHF
>TRBD1|-|TRBV5-4|TRBJ1-2
TGTGCCAGCAGCCCCCCGGGACAGGGGAACTATGGCTACACCTTC
CASSPPGQGNYGYTF
>TRBD1|-|TRBV7-9|TRBJ1-4
TGTGCCAGCAGCCCAGGGGACAGAACTTTAGAAAAACTGTTTTTT
CASSPGDRTLEKLFF
>-|-|TRBV6-6|TRBJ1-5
TGTGCCAGCAGGGGTGCTGTGCAGGCGAGCCAGCCCCAGCATTTT
CASRGAVQASQPQHF
>TRBD1|-|TRBV5-1|TRBJ1-4
TGCGCCAGCGGGTCGACAGGGTCTAATGAAAAACTGTTTTTT
CASGSTGSNEKLFF
>-|few|TRBV19|TRBJ2-1
TGTGCCAGTAGAATAGGGGGGCGATACGAGCAGTTCTTC
CASRIGGRYEQFF
>-|-|TRBV15|TRBJ1-5
TGTGCCACCAGCAGAGATGTAGCGAACAATCAGCCCCAGCATTTT
CATSRDVANNQPQHF
>TRBD1|-|TRBV29-1|TRBJ1-2
TGCAGCGTCAACCCGACAGGGAATGGCTACACCTTC
CSVNPTGNGYTF
>TRBD1|-|TRBV2|TRBJ2-3
TGTGCCAGCAGCTTACAGGGGTGGAACACAGATACGCAGTATTTT
CASSLQGWNTDTQYF
>-|-|TRBV6-5|TRBJ1-5
TGTGCCAGCAAGTTGGACCCTTTGGGAGGTCAGCCCCAGCATTTT
CASKLDPLGGQPQHF
>TRBD1|-|TRBV4-2|TRBJ2-7
TGTGCCAGCAGCCAAACCCAGACAGGGGGGAACTACGAGCAGTACTTC
CASSQTQTGGNYEQYF